This TCR beta chain was recorded in a study of CD8 T cells in ankylosing spondylitis. Each CDR3 protein is one row after TCRdb ran MiXCR on the 5' RACE reads. The sample holds fewer than 550,000 distinct CDR3 sequences, approximately 5.3% seen once. Notes on the study in general: Reportedly, disease-linked clones are significantly enriched in ankylosing spondylitis patients' matched synovial fluid. Ankylosing spondylitis blood appeared to carry a characteristic TCR beta motif of roughly eight highly homologous variants. Some of these motif variants have turned up before, in reports on reactive arthritis synovial fluid and blood. In peripheral blood, disease-linked CD8+ clones occurred at relatively low frequencies.

This clonotype showed up many times. Its target is not known. This receptor was taken from a male donor with ankylosing spondylitis. The sample taken for sequencing was blood, either unsorted or a sorted T cell fraction (not recorded which).

As DNA, the CDR3 is TGTGCCAGCAGCTTTAGCGGGGGGGCCGTGGGGGAGCTGTTTTTT. Translated: CASSFSGGAVGELFF. V gene TRBV7-2 combines with J gene TRBJ2-2, with 11 nucleotides matching TRBD2. The V and J ends lost 3 bases and 8 bases, in that order; junction bases with no gene match: 5. Germline values: CDR1 SGHTA, CDR2 FQGNSA. CDR3 size: 15 residues.